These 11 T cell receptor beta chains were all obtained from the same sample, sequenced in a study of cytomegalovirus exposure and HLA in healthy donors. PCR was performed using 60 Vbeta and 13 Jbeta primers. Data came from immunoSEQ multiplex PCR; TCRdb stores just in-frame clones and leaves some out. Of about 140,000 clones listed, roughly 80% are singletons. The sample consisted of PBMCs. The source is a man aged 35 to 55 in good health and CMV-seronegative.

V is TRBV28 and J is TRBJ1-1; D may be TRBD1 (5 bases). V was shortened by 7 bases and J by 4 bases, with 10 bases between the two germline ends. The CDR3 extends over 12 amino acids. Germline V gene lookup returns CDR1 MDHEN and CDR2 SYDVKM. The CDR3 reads CASTTGGTEAFF. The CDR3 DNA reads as TGTGCCAGCACCACCGGGGGCACTGAAGCTTTCTTT. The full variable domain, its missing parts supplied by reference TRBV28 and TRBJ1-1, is DVKVTQSSRYLVKRTGEKVFLECVQDMDHENMFWYRQDPGLGLRLIYFSYDVKMKEKGDIPEGYSVSREKKERFSLILESASTNQTSMYLCASTTGGTEAFFGQGTRLTVV.

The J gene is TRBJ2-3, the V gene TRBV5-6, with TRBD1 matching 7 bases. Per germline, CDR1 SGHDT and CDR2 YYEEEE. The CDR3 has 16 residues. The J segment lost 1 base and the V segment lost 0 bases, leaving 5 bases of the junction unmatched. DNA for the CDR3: TGTGCCAGCAGCTTGGAGGCAGGGGGTGGCACAGATACGCAGTATTTT. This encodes CASSLEAGGGTDTQYF.

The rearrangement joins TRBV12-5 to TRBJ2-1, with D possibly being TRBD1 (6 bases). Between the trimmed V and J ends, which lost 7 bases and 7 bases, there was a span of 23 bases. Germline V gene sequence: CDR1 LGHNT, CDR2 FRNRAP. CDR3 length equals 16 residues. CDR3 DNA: TGTGCTAGTGCGAAGTGGGGGCGTCTCTTGGTTAATGAGCAGTTCTTC. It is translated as CASAKWGRLLVNEQFF.

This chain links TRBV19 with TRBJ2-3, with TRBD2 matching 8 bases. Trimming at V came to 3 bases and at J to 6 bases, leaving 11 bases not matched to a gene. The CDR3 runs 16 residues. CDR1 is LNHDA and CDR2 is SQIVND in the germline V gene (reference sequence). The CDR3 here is CASSIRLGASGDTQYF. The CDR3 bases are TGTGCCAGTAGTATTAGGCTTGGGGCTAGCGGGGATACGCAGTATTTT.

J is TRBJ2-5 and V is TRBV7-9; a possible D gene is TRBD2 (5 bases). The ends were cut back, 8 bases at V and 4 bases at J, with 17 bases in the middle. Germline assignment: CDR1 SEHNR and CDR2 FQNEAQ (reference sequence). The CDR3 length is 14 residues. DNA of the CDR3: TGTGCCAGCTCCCCCCTCCGGGGTGGAGAGACCCAGTACTTC. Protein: CASSPLRGGETQYF.

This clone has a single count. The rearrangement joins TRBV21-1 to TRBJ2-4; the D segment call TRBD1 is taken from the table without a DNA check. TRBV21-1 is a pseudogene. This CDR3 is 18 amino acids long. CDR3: CASSHLLQGPLAKNIQYF. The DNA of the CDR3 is TGTGCCAGCAGCCACCTTTTACAGGGGCCCCTAGCCAAAAACATTCAGTACTTC.

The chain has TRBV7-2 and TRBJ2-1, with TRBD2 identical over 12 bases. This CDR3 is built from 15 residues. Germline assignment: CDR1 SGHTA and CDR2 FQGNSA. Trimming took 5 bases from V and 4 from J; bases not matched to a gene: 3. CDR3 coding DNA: TGTGCCAGCAGCCCCGGACTAGCGGGGTACAATGAGCAGTTCTTC. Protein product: CASSPGLAGYNEQFF.

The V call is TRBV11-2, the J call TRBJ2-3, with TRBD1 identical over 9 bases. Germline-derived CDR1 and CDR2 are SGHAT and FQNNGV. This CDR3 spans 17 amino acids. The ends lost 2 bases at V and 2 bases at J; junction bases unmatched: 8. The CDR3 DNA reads TGTGCCAGCAGCTTAAGGGGGGGGACAGGGCCCACAGATACGCAGTATTTT. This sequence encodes CASSLRGGTGPTDTQYF.

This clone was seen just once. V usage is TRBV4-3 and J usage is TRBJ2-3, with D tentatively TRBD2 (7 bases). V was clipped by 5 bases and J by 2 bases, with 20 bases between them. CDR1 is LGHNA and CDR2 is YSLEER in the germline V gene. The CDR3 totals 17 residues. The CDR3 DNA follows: TGCGCCAGCAGCTTGGGGAGGGCGGGGGCCGTCACAGATACGCAGTATTTT. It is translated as CASSLGRAGAVTDTQYF.

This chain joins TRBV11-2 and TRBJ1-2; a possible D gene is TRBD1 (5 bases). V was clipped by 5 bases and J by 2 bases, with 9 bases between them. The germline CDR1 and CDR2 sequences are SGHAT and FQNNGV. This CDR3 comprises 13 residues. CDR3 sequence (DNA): TGTGCCAGCAGCCCGGACACGAACTATGGCTACACCTTC. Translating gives CASSPDTNYGYTF.

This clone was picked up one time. This CDR3 is CASSLGQGAGNEQFF. CDR3 nucleotides: TGTGCCAGCTCACTGGGACAGGGGGCAGGCAATGAGCAGTTCTTC. V gene TRBV18 combines with J gene TRBJ2-1; 12 bases are a match to TRBD1. Unmatched junction bases numbered 4, after V lost 4 bases and J lost 6 bases. The germline V gene encodes CDR1 KGHSH and CDR2 LQKENI. This CDR3 has 15 residues.